The present T cell receptor (beta chain) was sequenced within a study of OX40 agonist ivuxolimab in advanced cancers. Background on the whole study: The costimulatory receptor OX40 (CD134) was targeted by ivuxolimab, a fully human IgG2 agonistic monoclonal antibody. Of the roughly 51 dose-escalation patients, hepatocellular carcinoma was present in about 20, melanoma in some 15, renal cell carcinoma in 9 and head and neck cancer in 9. Intravenous ivuxolimab was administered to patients every 2 weeks at six dose levels: 0.01, 0.1, 0.3, 1.5, 3 and 10 mg/kg. The purpose of peripheral TCRbeta sequencing was to test whether ivuxolimab changed TCR sequence diversity and led to clonal T-cell expansion. Partial responses were achieved by three dose-escalation patients, of whom one had hepatocellular carcinoma and two had cutaneous melanoma. In the dose-escalation cohort, 65% to 85% of patients were male, and the mean age was around 65 years with a range of roughly 20 to 80. Patients were allowed to have had prior anti-PD-1, anti-PD-L1 or anti-CTLA-4 therapy, and around two fifths of the dose-escalation patients had been treated with checkpoint inhibitors. The paper covers the monotherapy dose-escalation part of the phase I ivuxolimab trial, which included N ≈ 50 patients.

For sequencing of the TCRbeta CDR3 region, genomic DNA was extracted from the sorted cells. TCRbeta CDR3 regions were sequenced using the immunoSEQ Assay. This is the immuneACCESS table as TCRdb keeps it, with only in-frame sequences that have V and J called. A part of the clones is gone; compared with another copy, unresolved V genes explain less than half, and the rest is unexplained. Here the sample has about 61,000 clones; about 90% occur a single time. The biggest ten clones account for approximately 20% of the sample. Spanning cysteine to valine, the CDR3 consists of 11 amino acids. The kept DNA is CDR3 alone, 33 bases in frame from the first base. V and J are truncated by 5 bases and 2 bases respectively, leaving an intervening sequence of 4 bases. CDR1 and CDR2, looked up from the germline V gene, are SGHVS and FQNEAQ. The paper's findings and limits, for the study overall: The antigen specificity of the clonally expanded peripheral T cells was not determined. Low levels of normalized T-cell clonal expansion were also seen in some patients who did not respond. In partial responders in the 0.1-3.0 mg/kg groups, normalized peripheral clonal expansion was found to be among the lowest, especially among CD8+ T cells. At doses of 0.1 to 3.0 mg/kg, clonal expansion of both CD4+ and CD8+ blood T cells was observed from baseline to week 6. After ivuxolimab, more expanded clones were found on average in CD8+ T cells than in CD4+ T cells.

Comment on this clone: It has no known antigen specificity. Base qualities are not recorded, but no much larger clone differs from it by a single base.

Patients with a history of autoimmune disease or receiving systemic immunosuppression were excluded from the trial. In every dose cohort, peripheral blood was drawn for TCR sequencing at baseline, cycle 4 day 1, and cycle 7 day 1. Samples came from an open-label, multicenter, first-in-human phase I dose-escalation trial of ivuxolimab. Adults with locally advanced or metastatic head and neck squamous cell, hepatocellular, melanoma or renal cell carcinoma were enrolled in the trial. Before TCR sequencing, CD4+ T cells and CD8+ T cells from peripheral blood were sorted into separate populations. This TCR was sampled from an adult with an advanced solid tumor such as melanoma, head and neck, liver or kidney cancer. Sequencing used CD4+ or CD8+ T cells sorted from blood, obtained in a trial of the OX40 agonist ivuxolimab. The chain employs TRBV7-8 and TRBJ2-7; the D gene cannot be resolved reliably. CDR3 region: CASSDTYEQYV. The DNA sequence is given as TGTGCCAGCAGCGATACCTACGAGCAGTACGTC.